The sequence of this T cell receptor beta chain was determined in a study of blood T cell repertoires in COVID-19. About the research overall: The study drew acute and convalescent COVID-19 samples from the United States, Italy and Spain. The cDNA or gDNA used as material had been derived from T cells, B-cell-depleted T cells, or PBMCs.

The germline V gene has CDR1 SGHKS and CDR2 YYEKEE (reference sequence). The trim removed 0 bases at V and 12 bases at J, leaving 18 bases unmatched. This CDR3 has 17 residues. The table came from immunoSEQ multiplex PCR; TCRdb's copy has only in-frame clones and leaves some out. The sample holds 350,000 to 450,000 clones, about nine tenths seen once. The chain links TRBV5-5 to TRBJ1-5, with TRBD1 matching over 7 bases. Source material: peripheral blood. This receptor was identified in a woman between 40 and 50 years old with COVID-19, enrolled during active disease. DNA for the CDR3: TGTGCCAGCAGCTTGGCTGTCCGGGACAGCCATTCCGAAGGCCAGCATTTT. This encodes CASSLAVRDSHSEGQHF.